This T cell receptor beta chain was documented in a study of tumor-infiltrating lymphocytes in primary liver carcinoma. In its sample, this clonotype was seen once. Germline and junction disagree at one end, which may indicate a read error. TCR beta cDNA was made from 500 ng total RNA with a constant-region primer. For TCR beta, libraries were produced by three nested multiplex PCR rounds using slightly modified ARM-PCR. MiXCR, run by TCRdb on the multiplex PCR reads, gives a single entry per CDR3 protein. The table shows approximately 60,000 distinct CDR3 sequences, with just over 70% occurring only once. It was from 20-30 mg of unsorted bulk tissue that RNA and DNA were co-extracted. This TCR derives from a man aged 40-49 years with primary liver carcinoma and hepatitis B virus infection. Sequenced sample: liver tumor tissue from sampling region 2. Described subset: tumor region T2, inferior pole.

CDR3 coding DNA: TGTGCCAGCAGCCAAGAGTACGGACAAGGTTATTGGACTGAAACTTTCTTT. Residues: CASSQEYGQGYWTETFF. The chain combines TRBV4-2 with TRBJ1-1; D may be TRBD1 (5 bases). The germline V gene has CDR1 LGHNA and CDR2 YNFKEQ. This CDR3 region has 17 residues.